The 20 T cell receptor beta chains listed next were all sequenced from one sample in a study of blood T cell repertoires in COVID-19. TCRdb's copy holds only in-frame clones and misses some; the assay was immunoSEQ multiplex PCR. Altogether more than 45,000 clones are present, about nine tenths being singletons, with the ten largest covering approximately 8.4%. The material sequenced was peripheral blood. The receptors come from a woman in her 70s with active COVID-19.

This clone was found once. The CDR3, as DNA: TGTGCCAGCAGCCCGCTAGGAATCACAGATACGCAGTATTTT. It translates to CASSPLGITDTQYF. This chain uses TRBV7-3 with TRBJ2-3; unclear D gene. The germline V gene encodes CDR1 SGHTA and CDR2 FQGTGA. This CDR3 spans 14 amino acids. The germline V and J ends were trimmed by 5 bases and 2 bases, with 11 bases remaining between them.

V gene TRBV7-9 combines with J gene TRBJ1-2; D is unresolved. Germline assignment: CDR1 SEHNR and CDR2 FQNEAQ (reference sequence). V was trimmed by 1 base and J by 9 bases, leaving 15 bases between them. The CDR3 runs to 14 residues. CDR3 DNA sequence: TGTGCCAGCAGCTTAGGGCAGGTGCTATATAGCTACACCTTC. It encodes CASSLGQVLYSYTF.

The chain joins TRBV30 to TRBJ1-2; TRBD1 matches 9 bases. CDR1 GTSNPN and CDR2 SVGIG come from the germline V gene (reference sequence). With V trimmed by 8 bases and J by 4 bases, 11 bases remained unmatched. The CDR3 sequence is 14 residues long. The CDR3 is CAITHWDRVYGYTF. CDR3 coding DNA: TGTGCCATCACCCACTGGGACAGGGTCTATGGCTACACCTTC.

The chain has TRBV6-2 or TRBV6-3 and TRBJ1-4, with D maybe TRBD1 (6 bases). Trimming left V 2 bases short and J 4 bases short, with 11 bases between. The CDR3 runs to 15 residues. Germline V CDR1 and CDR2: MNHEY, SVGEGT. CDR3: CASSYRGANNEKLFF. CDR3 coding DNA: TGTGCCAGCAGTTACCGGGGGGCTAATAATGAAAAACTGTTTTTT.

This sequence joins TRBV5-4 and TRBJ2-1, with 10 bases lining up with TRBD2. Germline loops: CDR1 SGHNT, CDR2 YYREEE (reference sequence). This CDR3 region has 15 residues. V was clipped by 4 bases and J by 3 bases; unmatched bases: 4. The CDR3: CASSPGLADYNEQFF. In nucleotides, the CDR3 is TGTGCCAGCAGCCCTGGACTAGCGGACTACAATGAGCAGTTCTTC.

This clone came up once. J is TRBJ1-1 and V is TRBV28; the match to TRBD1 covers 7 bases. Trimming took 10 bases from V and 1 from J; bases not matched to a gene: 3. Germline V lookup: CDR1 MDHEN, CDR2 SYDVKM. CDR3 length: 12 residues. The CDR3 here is CAIWTGNTEAFF. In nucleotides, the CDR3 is TGTGCCATTTGGACAGGGAACACTGAAGCTTTCTTT.

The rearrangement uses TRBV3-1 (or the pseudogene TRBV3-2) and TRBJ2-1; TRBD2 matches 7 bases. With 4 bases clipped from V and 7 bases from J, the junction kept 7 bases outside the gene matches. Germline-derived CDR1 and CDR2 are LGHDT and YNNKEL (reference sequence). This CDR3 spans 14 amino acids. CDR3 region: CASSLRTSLNEQFF. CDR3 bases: TGTGCCAGCAGCCTCCGGACTAGTCTGAATGAGCAGTTCTTC.

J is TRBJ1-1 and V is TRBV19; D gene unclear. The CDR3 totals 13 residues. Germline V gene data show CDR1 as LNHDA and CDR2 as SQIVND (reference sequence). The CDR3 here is CAIGRGLNTEAFF. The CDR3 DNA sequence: TGTGCTATAGGCCGGGGATTGAACACTGAAGCTTTCTTT.

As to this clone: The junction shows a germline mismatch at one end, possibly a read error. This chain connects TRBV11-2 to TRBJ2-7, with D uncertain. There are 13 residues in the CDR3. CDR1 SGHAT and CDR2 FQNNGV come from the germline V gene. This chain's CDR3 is CASSLGVTVPSFF. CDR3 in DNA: TGTGCCAGCAGCTTAGGGGTGACTGTACCCAGCTTCTTC. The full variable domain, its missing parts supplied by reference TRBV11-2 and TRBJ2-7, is EAGVAQSPRYKIIEKRQSVAFWCNPISGHATLYWYQQILGQGPKLLIQFQNNGVVDDSQLPKDRFSAERLKGVDSTLKIQPAKLEDSAVYLCASSLGVTVPSFFGPGTRLTVT.

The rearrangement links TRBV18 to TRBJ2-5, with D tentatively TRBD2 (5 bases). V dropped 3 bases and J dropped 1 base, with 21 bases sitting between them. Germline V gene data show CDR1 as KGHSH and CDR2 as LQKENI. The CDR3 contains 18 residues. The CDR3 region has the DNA TGTGCCAGCTCACCCCGGGCAAGGCAGGCCGGACTCCAAGAGACCCAGTACTTC. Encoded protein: CASSPRARQAGLQETQYF.

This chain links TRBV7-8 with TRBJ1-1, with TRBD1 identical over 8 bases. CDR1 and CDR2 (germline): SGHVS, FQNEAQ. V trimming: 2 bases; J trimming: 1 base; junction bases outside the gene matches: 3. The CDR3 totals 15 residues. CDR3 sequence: CASSLFDRGNTEAFF. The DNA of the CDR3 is TGTGCCAGCAGCTTATTCGACAGGGGGAACACTGAAGCTTTCTTT.

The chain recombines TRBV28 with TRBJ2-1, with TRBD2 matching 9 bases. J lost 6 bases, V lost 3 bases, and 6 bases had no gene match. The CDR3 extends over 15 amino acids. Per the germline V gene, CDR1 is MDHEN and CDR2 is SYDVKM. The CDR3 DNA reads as TGTGCCAGCAGTTTGGGGCTAGCGGGACTCAATGAGCAGTTCTTC. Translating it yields CASSLGLAGLNEQFF.

As DNA, the CDR3 is TGCAGCGCCGTCCCCGCTACTAGCGGGAGTAGCGATGAGCAGTTCTTC. Translated, it gives CSAVPATSGSSDEQFF. The rearrangement joins TRBV29-1 to TRBJ2-1, with 11 bases aligning to TRBD2. V was clipped by 7 bases and J by 8 bases; unmatched bases: 16. The CDR3 has 16 residues. Germline CDR1 reads SQVTM; CDR2 reads ANQGSEA.

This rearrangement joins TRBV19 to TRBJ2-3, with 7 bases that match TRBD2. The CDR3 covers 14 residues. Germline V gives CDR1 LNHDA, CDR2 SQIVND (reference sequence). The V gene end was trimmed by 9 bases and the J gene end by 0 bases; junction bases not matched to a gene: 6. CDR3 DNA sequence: TGTGCCAGCGCCGGACTAGAAAGCACAGATACGCAGTATTTT. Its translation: CASAGLESTDTQYF.

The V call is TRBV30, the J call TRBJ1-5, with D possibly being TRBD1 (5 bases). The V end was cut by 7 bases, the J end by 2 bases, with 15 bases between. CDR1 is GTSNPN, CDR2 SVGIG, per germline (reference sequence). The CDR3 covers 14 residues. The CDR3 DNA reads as TGTGCCTCTAGGGCCTGGGGGGGCAATCAGCCCCAGCATTTT. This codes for CASRAWGGNQPQHF.

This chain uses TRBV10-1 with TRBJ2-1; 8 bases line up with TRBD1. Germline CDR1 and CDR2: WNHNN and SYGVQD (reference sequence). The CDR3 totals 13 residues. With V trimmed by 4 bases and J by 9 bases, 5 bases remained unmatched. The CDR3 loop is CASSGITGGEQFF. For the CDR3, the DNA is TGCGCCAGCAGTGGGATTACAGGGGGTGAGCAGTTCTTC.

In DNA form, the CDR3 reads TGTGCCACCAGTGACCCGCGAAGGAACACCGGGGAGCTGTTTTTT. Translated, it gives CATSDPRRNTGELFF. V gene TRBV24-1 combines with J gene TRBJ2-2; the D is unclear. Trimming cost V 4 bases and J 1 base, with 9 bases left between them. CDR1 is KGHDR, CDR2 SFDVKD, per germline. The CDR3 runs to 15 residues.

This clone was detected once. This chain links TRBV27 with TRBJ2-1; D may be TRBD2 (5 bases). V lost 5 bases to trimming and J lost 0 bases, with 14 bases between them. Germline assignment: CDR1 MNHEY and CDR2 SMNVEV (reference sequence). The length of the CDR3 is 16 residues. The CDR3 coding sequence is TGTGCCAGCAGTCGTCAAGGAGGACCCTCCTACAATGAGCAGTTCTTC. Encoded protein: CASSRQGGPSYNEQFF.

DNA for the CDR3: TGTGCCAGCAGCGTCGGGGGGCGAGACTACCGCTGGAACGAGCAGTACTTC. This codes for CASSVGGRDYRWNEQYF. This chain links TRBV9 with TRBJ2-7; a weak D match, TRBD2 (7 bases). The CDR3 is 17 amino acids. V lost 2 bases to trimming and J lost 5 bases, with 23 bases between them. CDR1 and CDR2 (germline): SGDLS, YYNGEE.

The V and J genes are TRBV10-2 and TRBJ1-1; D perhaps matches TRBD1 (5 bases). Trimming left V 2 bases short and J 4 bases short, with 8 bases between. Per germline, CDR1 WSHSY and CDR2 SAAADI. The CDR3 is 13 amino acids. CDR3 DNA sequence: TGCGCCAGCAGTGAGGGTCAGGGCACTGAAGCTTTCTTT. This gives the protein CASSEGQGTEAFF.